The present T cell receptor beta chain was sequenced within a study of cytotoxic CD8 clonotypes in ibrutinib-treated CLL. Study-level background: Once patients had received a median approximately eleven months of treatment, range 6 to 36, response samples were obtained. Sequenced samples delivered averages of 255,043 productive templates and 75,000 to 95,000 productive rearrangements.

This clone was observed a handful of times. Its specificity is not known. Study-wide points: Higher circulating CD8+ T-cell counts strongly accompanied higher baseline clonality, above age-matched healthy donors.

This table comes from immunoSEQ multiplex PCR, and its TCRdb copy is limited to in-frame clones, with some not included. The sample includes 200,000 or so clones, roughly 73% of them seen just once. CDR1 GTSNPN and CDR2 SVGIG come from the germline V gene (reference sequence). The CDR3 has 13 amino acids. With 4 bases removed from V and 1 base from J, the gap between germline ends came to 10 bases. The chain joins TRBV30 to TRBJ2-5; tentative D call: TRBD1 (6 bases). The sequences come from PBMCs, collected after 12 months of ibrutinib treatment. This TCR came from a human donor with chronic lymphocytic leukemia. The chain's CDR3 is CAWTGHSQETQYF. The CDR3 DNA sequence: TGTGCCTGGACGGGACACAGCCAAGAGACCCAGTACTTC.